Given below is one T cell receptor beta chain in context. The target antigen is unknown. V was trimmed by 1 base and J by 12 bases, leaving 13 bases between them. The CDR3 extends over 14 amino acids. Germline CDR1 reads MNHNS; CDR2 reads SASEGT. The data stem from a study of response to subunit inactivated influenza vaccine. Study results and limitations: Authors suggested seasonal influenza vaccinations each recruit few new T cells.

MiXCR was run by TCRdb on the RT-PCR reads, yielding one entry per CDR3 protein. The table records some 850,000 distinct CDR3 sequences, 15% to 20% of them present only once. Source: PBMCs from blood, taken roughly 5 days after vaccination. This rearrangement joins TRBV6-1 to TRBJ1-6; maybe TRBD1 (5 bases). This TCR derives from a middle-aged man who received an inactivated influenza vaccine. The chain's CDR3 is CASSEVGAREPLHF. CDR3 sequence (DNA): TGTGCCAGCAGTGAAGTCGGGGCCCGGGAACCCCTCCACTTT.